This T cell receptor beta chain was recovered during a study of blood T cell repertoires in COVID-19. Study at large: Collection of acute and convalescent COVID-19 samples took place in the United States, Italy and Spain.

The CDR3 loop spans 15 amino acids. Germline V lookup: CDR1 SGHRS, CDR2 YFSETQ. V shed 4 bases, J shed 3 bases, and the junction held 8 bases outside the gene matches. Profiled with immunoSEQ multiplex PCR; TCRdb holds only in-frame clones, not every one. The data show under 350,000 clones, with roughly 89% seen just once and about 4.6% held by the top ten. What was sequenced was peripheral blood. This receptor was taken from a man aged 35 to 55 with acute or convalescent COVID-19. V is TRBV5-1 and J is TRBJ1-2; TRBD1 aligns across 8 bases. The DNA of the CDR3 is TGCGCCAGCAGCGACCCCACAGGGGGGGACTATGGCTACACCTTC. The encoded protein is CASSDPTGGDYGYTF.